This T cell receptor beta chain was captured by sequencing in a study of T cell responses to AZD1222 COVID-19 vaccine. Sequenced by immunoSEQ multiplex PCR; TCRdb stores in-frame clones only, minus some. The sample lists some 87,000 clones, around 91% occurring once. Note on this clone: Its target is unknown.

Study-level findings and limits: Spike-specific TCR breadth and depth grew following two AZD1222 doses. The study identified only six AZD1222 recipients as seropositive at baseline. Donors were chiefly white British, with a greater number of females, and clonal diversity was perhaps underestimated. Unmutated variant regions are reportedly targeted by nearly half of spike-specific TCRs.

The CDR3 consists of 12 residues. Unmatched junction bases numbered 2, after V lost 6 bases and J lost 7 bases. CDR1 is MNHEY, CDR2 SVGAGI, per germline. The chain uses TRBV6-5 and TRBJ1-4; 7 nucleotides match TRBD1. The input for sequencing was peripheral blood, taken on day 0 of MenACWY control vaccination. This TCR came from an adult in good health. This CDR3 is CASRGDSEKLFF. The CDR3 DNA sequence: TGTGCCAGCAGGGGGGACAGTGAAAAACTGTTTTTT.